This T cell receptor (beta chain) is drawn from a study of post-analysis software for immune sequencing data. On the study more broadly: Courses of disease covered relapsing-remitting, secondary progressive and progressive-relapsing multiple sclerosis. The study's findings and limits: About five TRBV segments, including TRBV5-6, TRBV5-1 and TRBV20-1, were more frequent in patients than controls. Samples from a shared batch, those prepared together, strongly co-clustered by F measure. Compared against controls, patients with multiple sclerosis displayed significantly lower normalized Chao1 diversity.

A note on this clonotype: What it binds is unknown.

Germline CDR1 and CDR2: ENHRY and SYGVKD. CDR3 length: 15 residues. V was trimmed by 4 bases and J by 0 bases, leaving 10 bases between them. Included in the TCR beta cDNA libraries were unique molecular identifiers. Input amounts of roughly 1 to 10 million T cells were used. These gave some 500,000 cDNA molecules, so each molecule approximated one T cell. MiXCR, run by TCRdb on the PCR reads, gives a single entry per CDR3 protein. The data contain some 890,000 distinct CDR3 sequences, roughly 50% of them singletons. This receptor was obtained from a girl aged 10-17 years with multiple sclerosis. The rearrangement links TRBV10-3 to TRBJ2-1; a possible D gene is TRBD2 (5 bases). The sequenced material came from blood. In nucleotides, the CDR3 is TGTGCCATCAGTGGAGCTAGCCTCTCCTACAATGAGCAGTTCTTC. It codes for CAISGASLSYNEQFF.